The 5 T cell receptor beta chains in this list originate from one sample, sequenced in a study of identical twins. From the 5' RACE reads, TCRdb called clonotypes with MiXCR, one entry per CDR3 protein. The sample yields roughly 480,000 distinct CDR3 sequences, roughly a quarter seen once. These records were also assigned to another study, of T cells expressing NK-cell markers.

Sequences were obtained from CD4+ T cells sorted from blood. These receptors all come from a young woman in good health.

Here the CDR3 reads CASSPPLAGSYNEQFF. The CDR3 DNA follows: TGTGCCAGCAGCCCACCACTAGCGGGGTCCTACAATGAGCAGTTCTTC. V gene TRBV7-9 combines with J gene TRBJ2-1; 10 nucleotides line up with TRBD2. This CDR3 has 16 residues. CDR1 and CDR2 (germline): SEHNR, FQNEAQ (reference sequence). V shed 5 bases and J 1 base; nucleotides not matched to a gene: 5.

This clonotype was seen a handful of times. This chain connects TRBV7-6 to TRBJ2-1; D is unclear. The V end was cut by 5 bases, the J end by 3 bases, with 14 bases between. This CDR3 has 15 residues. Germline assignment: CDR1 SGHVS and CDR2 FNYEAQ. CDR3 sequence reads: CASSPSVGGYNEQFF. The CDR3 DNA sequence: TGTGCCAGCAGCCCTTCGGTTGGCGGCTACAATGAGCAGTTCTTC.

This clonotype occurred many times. The rearrangement uses TRBV12-3 or TRBV12-4 and TRBJ2-1; D ambiguous. The CDR3 has 13 residues. V was pared by 3 bases and J by 4 bases, with 7 bases between. CDR3 region: CASSFIQYNEQFF. For the CDR3, the DNA is TGTGCCAGCAGTTTTATACAATACAATGAGCAGTTCTTC.

This clonotype appeared a few times. The chain combines TRBV5-1 with TRBJ2-1; the D gene is possibly TRBD1 (6 bases). Trimming cost V 3 bases and J 0 bases, with 10 bases left between them. The CDR3 loop spans 15 amino acids. CDR1 and CDR2 (germline): SGHRS, YFSETQ. CDR3 coding DNA: TGCGCCAGCAGCTCCGGACAGAGCTCCTACAATGAGCAGTTCTTC. As protein: CASSSGQSSYNEQFF.

The V call is TRBV10-3, the J call TRBJ2-3, with D possibly matching TRBD1 (5 bases). This CDR3 comprises 15 residues. The V end was cut by 5 bases, the J end by 2 bases, with 14 bases between. Germline CDR1 reads ENHRY; CDR2 reads SYGVKD. The chain's CDR3 is CAISTQGRTTDTQYF. The CDR3 DNA is TGTGCCATCAGTACTCAGGGAAGGACCACAGATACGCAGTATTTT.